This T cell receptor (beta chain) was profiled in a study of T-cell reconstitution after alpha-beta-depleted transplantation in children. Preparation of the TCRbeta library used unique molecular identifiers. TCRdb re-analysed the PCR reads in MiXCR, keeping a single row per CDR3 protein. The table includes some 200,000 distinct CDR3 sequences, roughly 7% detected once. The sample holds many counts of this clonotype. Trimming removed 0 bases at V and 1 base at J, with 9 bases between. The CDR3 extends over 16 amino acids. Germline V gene lookup returns CDR1 LNHNV and CDR2 YYDKDF (reference sequence). Here the sequenced sample was PBMCs, taken before TCRalphabeta/CD19-depleted stem cell transplant. The sequence was obtained from a boy younger than 10 with acute lymphoblastic leukemia, due to receive a stem cell transplant. The chain has TRBV15 and TRBJ2-2; the D is unclear. The CDR3 region is CATSRDRAVNTGELFF. The CDR3 DNA reads as TGTGCCACCAGCAGAGATCGCGCGGTGAACACCGGGGAGCTGTTTTTT.